The sequence of this T cell receptor beta chain was determined in a study of blood T cell repertoires in COVID-19 (dated by TCRdb to the early 2020s). For the study in its entirety: Samples from collaborators originated in the United States, Italy and Spain and spanned both the acute and convalescent phases of COVID-19. The material from the prospective study consisted of cDNA or gDNA derived from T cells, B-cell-depleted T cells, or PBMCs. Subjects who had been exposed to COVID-19, were actively infected with it, or had recovered from it provided the deeply sampled blood TCRbeta repertoires that made up the dataset. The repertoires were made available in a free public database intended to serve as a resource for research on the immune response to SARS-CoV-2. The samples were drawn from the first 160 participants of the ongoing ImmuneRACE study and from some 1,300 subjects provided by 6 global collaborators. The sample metadata nearly always contained a de-identified subject ID, COVID-19 status, age in years and sex. Where available, HLA class I and class II types were obtained from metadata supplied by the sample provider rather than from assay-based typing. The research as a whole found: Clinical and demographic metadata were provided uncurated, with the amount varying by source and participant.

TCRbeta CDR3 regions were amplified from genomic DNA using the immunoSEQ Assay, a bias-controlled multiplex PCR. In the source study's methods: Nucleated cell counts per sample were estimated from amplification of reference gene primers within the assay. To quantify the absolute abundance of each unique TCRbeta CDR3 rearrangement, sequence reads were collapsed and filtered. For each sample, productive Simpson clonality was calculated as the square root of Simpson's diversity index across productive rearrangements. Held by TCRdb, this immuneACCESS table contains in-frame sequences only and omits some clones. Under half of the omission traces to an unresolved V gene where checked; the cause of the rest is unknown. V and J calls and clone size are copied from that table; D and trimming were computed from the DNA. This sample gives tens of thousands of clones in total; approximately 88% of them show up just once. Under 4.5% of the sample is held by the ten biggest clonotypes.

With respect to this clone: The clone's antigen remains unknown. The record has no base qualities; no much larger clone is one base away.

The collaborating institutions used their own protocols to collect whole blood in K2EDTA tubes. Collaborator samples were shipped for TCRbeta analysis as frozen whole blood, isolated PBMCs, or DNA extracted from either sample type. The sequence came from a human donor in a cohort sampled during active COVID-19. The sequenced sample was peripheral blood.

The DNA is as follows: TGCGCCAGCAGCTCCGGACTGAACTACGAGCAGTACTTC. Its protein is CASSSGLNYEQYF. In this chain, TRBV5-1 is recombined with TRBJ2-7; perhaps TRBD2 is the D gene, with 5 bases matching. CDR1 SGHRS and CDR2 YFSETQ are derived from the germline V gene. Counted from cysteine to phenylalanine, this CDR3 has 13 amino acids. Only the CDR3 portion is preserved as DNA: 39 bases, with reading frame beginning at the first base. Deletion took 3 bases off V and 3 bases off J, with a span of 10 bases between the germline ends.